This T cell receptor (beta chain) was captured by sequencing in a study of OX40 agonist ivuxolimab in advanced cancers. The germline V gene has CDR1 MDHEN and CDR2 SYDVKM. V was clipped by 2 bases and J by 4 bases, with 14 bases between them. The CDR3 loop spans 15 amino acids. Sequencing used immunoSEQ multiplex PCR; TCRdb keeps in-frame clones, though not all of them. The sample has approximately 120,000 clones, around 90% seen once. Sequencing was performed on CD4+ or CD8+ T cells sorted from blood, taken in a trial of the OX40 agonist ivuxolimab. This chain connects TRBV28 to TRBJ1-2; D may be TRBD1 (5 bases). The clonotype comes from an adult with an advanced solid tumor such as melanoma, head and neck, liver or kidney cancer. The CDR3 DNA sequence: TGTGCCAGCAGTTTAGATTCAGGGTATGGCTATGGCTACACCTTC. Its protein is CASSLDSGYGYGYTF.